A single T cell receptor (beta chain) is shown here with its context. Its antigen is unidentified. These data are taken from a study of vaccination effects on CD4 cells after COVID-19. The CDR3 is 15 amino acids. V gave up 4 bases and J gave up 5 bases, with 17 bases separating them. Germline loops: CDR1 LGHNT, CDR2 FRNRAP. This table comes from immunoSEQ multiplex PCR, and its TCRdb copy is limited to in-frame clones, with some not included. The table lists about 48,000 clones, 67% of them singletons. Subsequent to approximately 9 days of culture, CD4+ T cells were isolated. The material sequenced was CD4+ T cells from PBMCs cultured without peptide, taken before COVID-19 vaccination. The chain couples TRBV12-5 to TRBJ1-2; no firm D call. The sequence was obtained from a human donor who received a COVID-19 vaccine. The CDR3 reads CASGSLPGYGYGYTF. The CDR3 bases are TGTGCTAGTGGTTCGCTTCCGGGGTACGGTTATGGCTACACCTTC.